The present TCR beta chain was sequenced within a study of T cell responses to AZD1222 COVID-19 vaccine. Study-level findings and limits: Baseline testing showed seropositivity in only six AZD1222 recipients. A mostly white British donor set with more females was recruited, and clonal diversity was possibly underestimated.

Data came from immunoSEQ multiplex PCR; TCRdb stores just in-frame clones and leaves some out. Of 150,000 to 170,000 clones listed, around 89% are singletons. Worth noting for this clone: The antigen remains unidentified.

The origin of this receptor is an adult in good health. Sample: peripheral blood, taken on day 0 of AZD1222 vaccination.

The CDR3 DNA sequence: TGTGCCAGCAGTCCCCCAAGGACAGCTAACTATGGCTACACCTTC. Protein product: CASSPPRTANYGYTF. The rearrangement uses TRBV6-2 or TRBV6-3 and TRBJ1-2, with D possibly being TRBD1 (6 bases). V lost 5 bases, J lost 0 bases, and 13 bases lay in between. CDR1 is MNHEY and CDR2 is SVGEGT in the germline V gene. CDR3 size: 15 residues.